These T cell receptor beta chains were read from a single sample in a study of cytomegalovirus exposure and HLA in healthy donors. Libraries were prepared by immunoSEQ multiplex PCR; TCRdb keeps only in-frame clonotypes and omits some of them. The sample includes roughly 100,000 clones, over 9.5% of them seen just once. The sample taken for sequencing was PBMCs. The source of these receptors is a man aged 40-49 years in good health and CMV-seropositive. Both conserved end residues are part of each CDR3. Each record gives: J gene, clone size, D gene, V gene, CDR3 length, CDR3 protein, CDR3 DNA. The D gene is left open where the match is weak. Clone size, where shown, is once, few, many, or a class for clones that have expanded.

TRBJ1-1,.,TRBD1,TRBV7-3,18,CASSSSPMDRGMNTEAFF,TGTGCCAGCAGCTCCTCCCCTATGGACAGGGGGATGAACACTGAAGCTTTCTTT
TRBJ1-2,.,.,TRBV30,15,CTGKPKGPRPYGYTF,TGCACAGGGAAACCCAAAGGACCAAGACCATATGGCTACACCTTC
TRBJ2-7,.,.,TRBV5-1,17,CASRPKTSDGSSYEQYF,TGCGCCAGCAGGCCGAAAACTTCGGACGGGAGCTCCTACGAGCAGTACTTC
TRBJ2-6,.,TRBD2,TRBV7-2,17,CASSPSGTVSGANVLTF,TGTGCCAGCAGCCCTAGCGGGACGGTCTCTGGGGCCAACGTCCTGACTTTC
TRBJ1-2,few,.,TRBV6-5,13,CASSLQGVYGYTF,TGTGCCAGCAGCCTACAGGGAGTTTATGGCTACACCTTC
TRBJ2-6,.,TRBD2,TRBV5-4,18,CASSLTTSARFGANVLTF,TGTGCCAGCAGCTTAACAACTAGCGCTCGTTTTGGGGCCAACGTCCTGACTTTC
TRBJ2-1,.,TRBD2,TRBV7-9,16,CASSVGAGLAGNEQFF,TGTGCCAGCAGCGTGGGGGCTGGACTAGCCGGCAATGAGCAGTTCTTC
TRBJ1-5,.,TRBD1,TRBV10-3,14,CAISPDRVMQPQHF,TGTGCCATCAGTCCCGACAGGGTGATGCAGCCCCAGCATTTT
TRBJ1-1,.,.,TRBV7-9,16,CASSPAGGPLNTEAFF,TGTGCCAGCAGCCCAGCCGGGGGTCCGTTAAACACTGAAGCTTTCTTT
TRBJ2-5,.,.,TRBV6-5,15,CASSPGSMYQETQYF,TGTGCCAGCAGCCCAGGGTCGATGTACCAAGAGACCCAGTACTTC
TRBJ1-1,.,.,TRBV5-5,12,CASSLAETEAFF,TGTGCCAGCAGCTTGGCAGAAACTGAAGCTTTCTTT
TRBJ2-7,few,.,TRBV7-9,14,CASSLGDSFDEQYF,TGTGCCAGCAGCTTAGGTGATAGTTTCGACGAGCAGTACTTC
TRBJ2-3,few,.,TRBV7-6,16,CASSLGETAKGDTQYF,TGTGCCAGCAGCTTGGGCGAGACAGCTAAAGGGGATACGCAGTATTTT
TRBJ2-7,few,.,TRBV13,14,CASSVGVTSYEQYF,TGTGCCAGCAGCGTGGGAGTAACGTCCTACGAGCAGTACTTC
TRBJ2-2,.,.,TRBV9,14,CASSVGAGVGELFF,TGTGCCAGCAGCGTAGGGGCAGGGGTCGGGGAGCTGTTTTTT
TRBJ2-5,.,TRBD1,TRBV29-1,14,CSAPGQPRRETQYF,TGCAGCGCCCCGGGACAGCCGCGGCGAGAGACCCAGTACTTC
TRBJ2-1,.,.,TRBV4-1,18,CASSQDLQVGGSYNEQFF,TGCGCCAGCAGCCAAGATCTACAGGTAGGGGGTTCCTACAATGAGCAGTTCTTC
TRBJ1-2,few,TRBD1,TRBV19,14,CASTGDRGSYGYTF,TGTGCCAGTACAGGGGACAGGGGATCATATGGCTACACCTTC
TRBJ2-5,few,.,TRBV10-3,15,CAIRRTQGREETQYF,TGTGCCATCAGGAGAACACAGGGAAGAGAAGAGACCCAGTACTTC
TRBJ1-1,few,TRBD1,TRBV5-4,16,CASSAGTADMNTEAFF,TGTGCCAGCAGCGCCGGGACAGCTGATATGAACACTGAAGCTTTCTTT
TRBJ1-3,few,.,TRBV5-4,14,CASSLDSSGNTIYF,TGTGCCAGCAGCTTGGACAGCTCTGGAAACACCATATATTTT
TRBJ1-6,.,TRBD1,TRBV4-1,15,CASSQAGTGISPLHF,TGCGCCAGCAGCCAAGCGGGGACAGGGATTTCACCCCTCCACTTT
TRBJ1-5,.,.,TRBV27,13,CASSFQYNQPQHF,TGTGCCAGCAGTTTTCAGTATAATCAGCCCCAGCATTTT
TRBJ2-7,few,TRBD1,TRBV29-1,13,CSVWTGRLYEQYF,TGCAGCGTGTGGACAGGACGACTTTACGAGCAGTACTTC
TRBJ2-7,few,TRBD2,TRBV7-2,15,CASSSLAGVTYEQYF,TGTGCCAGCAGCTCATTAGCGGGAGTAACTTACGAGCAGTACTTC
TRBJ2-3,.,.,TRBV11-2,15,CASSLGVGATDTQYF,TGTGCCAGCAGCTTAGGAGTGGGGGCAACAGATACGCAGTATTTT
TRBJ2-1,.,TRBD2,TRBV7-3,15,CASSLIAGVVNEQFF,TGTGCCAGCAGCTTAATAGCGGGAGTTGTGAATGAGCAGTTCTTC
TRBJ1-3,.,.,TRBV7-9,14,CASSFSSSGNTIYF,TGTGCCAGCAGCTTTAGTTCATCTGGAAACACCATATATTTT
TRBJ2-1,.,.,TRBV7-6,11,CASSRNNEQFF,TGTGCCAGCAGCCGTAACAATGAGCAGTTCTTC
TRBJ2-5,.,.,TRBV6-5,15,CASSLGTPTQETQYF,TGTGCCAGCAGCCTCGGGACTCCAACACAAGAGACCCAGTACTTC
TRBJ1-1,.,TRBD1,TRBV7-9,16,CASSSRDRGLNTEAFF,TGTGCCAGCAGCTCACGGGACAGGGGGTTGAACACTGAAGCTTTCTTT
TRBJ2-1,few,TRBD2,TRBV7-8,16,CASSLALSGRLNEQFF,TGTGCCAGCAGCTTAGCGTTGAGCGGGAGGTTGAATGAGCAGTTCTTC
TRBJ2-2,few,.,TRBV14,17,CASSQEGGISNTGELFF,TGTGCCAGCAGCCAAGAGGGCGGGATATCGAACACCGGGGAGCTGTTTTTT
TRBJ2-7,.,TRBD2,TRBV25-1,15,CASSGTSGRAGGQYF,TGTGCCAGCAGTGGGACTAGCGGGAGGGCTGGGGGGCAGTACTTC
TRBJ2-2,few,.,TRBV5-4,16,CASSPPPGANTGELFF,TGTGCCAGCAGCCCCCCCCCGGGGGCGAACACCGGGGAGCTGTTTTTT
TRBJ2-1,.,TRBD1,TRBV11-1,17,CASSSTRTGGRYNEQFF,TGTGCCAGCAGCTCTACCCGGACAGGGGGAAGGTACAATGAGCAGTTCTTC
TRBJ2-3,.,.,TRBV29-1,11,CSVVGGDTQYF,TGCAGCGTTGTAGGGGGAGATACGCAGTATTTT
TRBJ2-7,few,TRBD1,TRBV30,13,CAWGGDRDYEQYF,TGTGCCTGGGGCGGGGACAGGGACTACGAGCAGTACTTC
TRBJ1-4,.,TRBD1,TRBV18,15,CASSPRQGAGEKLFF,TGTGCCAGCTCACCGAGACAGGGGGCAGGTGAAAAACTGTTTTTT
TRBJ2-7,few,.,TRBV5-1,12,CASRDSQYEQYF,TGCGCCAGCAGAGATAGCCAATACGAGCAGTACTTC
TRBJ2-1,.,TRBD2,TRBV6-6,15,CALGGDLSSYNEQFF,TGTGCCCTGGGGGGGGACCTGAGCTCCTACAATGAGCAGTTCTTC